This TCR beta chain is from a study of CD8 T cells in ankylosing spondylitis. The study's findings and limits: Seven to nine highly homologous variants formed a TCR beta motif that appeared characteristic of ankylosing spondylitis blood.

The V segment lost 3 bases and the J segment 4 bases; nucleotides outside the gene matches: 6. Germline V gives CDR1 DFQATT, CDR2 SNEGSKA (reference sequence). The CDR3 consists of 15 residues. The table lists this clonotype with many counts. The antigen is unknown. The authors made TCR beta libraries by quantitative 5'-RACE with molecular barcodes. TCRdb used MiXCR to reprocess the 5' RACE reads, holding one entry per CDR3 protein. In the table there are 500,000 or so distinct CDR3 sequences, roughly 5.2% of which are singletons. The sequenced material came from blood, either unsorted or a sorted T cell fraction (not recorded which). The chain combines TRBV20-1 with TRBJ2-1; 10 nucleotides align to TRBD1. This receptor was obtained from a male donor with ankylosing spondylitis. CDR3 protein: CSARVPGQGYNEQFF. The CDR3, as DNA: TGCAGTGCTAGGGTTCCGGGACAGGGGTACAATGAGCAGTTCTTC.